Listed below are T cell receptor beta chains from one sample, sequenced in a study of blood T cell repertoires in COVID-19. Using immunoSEQ multiplex PCR, the repertoire was profiled, and TCRdb retains in-frame clones only, with some absent. The sample has hundreds of thousands of clones; 88% are singletons. The source material was peripheral blood. The receptor set was obtained from a man aged 35 to 55 with acute or convalescent COVID-19. The CDR3 runs from the conserved cysteine through the conserved F or W. Each record gives: clone size, V gene, CDR3 protein. Size is omitted from some rows. Given values are once, few, many or a class for expanded clones.

-,TRBV6-4,CASSGTGGPWDTQYF
-,TRBV5-6,CASSLRALNQPQHF
-,TRBV28,CASSREIAGGSTDTQYF
once,TRBV2,CASSEIGTSGAYEQYF
once,TRBV7-9,CASSLALERVRF
-,TRBV5-1,CASSLGQGDMNTEAFF
-,TRBV7-2,CASSGSGGTYNEQFF
-,TRBV7-3,CASSRDLLDEQFF
-,TRBV7-2,CASSLRGREVEQYF
once,TRBV6-2/TRBV6-3,CASSYGGTEETQYF
-,TRBV27,CASTLAGGQYSGANVLTF
-,TRBV11-3,CASSLGGAGGYEQFF
once,TRBV27,CASRRQGSGNTIYF
-,TRBV7-9,CASSATSGTRKTQYF
-,TRBV28,CASRQIPYNEQFF
-,TRBV3-1/TRBV3-2,CASSPRDRLYNSPLHF
-,TRBV7-9,CASERTGAYEQYF
-,TRBV5-1,CASSLRGQETQYF
-,TRBV30,CAWSVLVETEAFF
-,TRBV6-7,CASSTRTQAGSSTDTQYF
-,TRBV4-2,CASSQVGGTGGEKLFF
-,TRBV30,CAWNVAQETQYF
-,TRBV6-5,CASSRGFEAFF
many,TRBV6-1,CASSDLGDTEAFF
-,TRBV27,CASSLDRGRYGYTF
-,TRBV7-9,CASSLRDRYNEQFF
-,TRBV5-1,CASSQFITGTSGHNEQFF